Each of the 3 T cell receptor beta chains below was sequenced from the same sample in a study of blood T cell repertoires in COVID-19. The table came from immunoSEQ multiplex PCR; TCRdb's copy has only in-frame clones and leaves some out. Counted here are hundreds of thousands of clones, around 89% occurring once; the ten biggest clones make up around 10%. The material sequenced was PBMCs or T cells enriched from blood (not recorded which). The receptors come from a man in his forties who had recovered from COVID-19.

The chain joins TRBV5-1 to TRBJ2-4, with 12 bases aligning to TRBD2. The CDR3 has 17 residues. CDR1 is SGHRS, CDR2 YFSETQ, per germline. Trimming at V came to 0 bases and at J to 3 bases, leaving 4 bases not matched to a gene. As DNA, the CDR3 is TGCGCCAGCAGCTTGGCTAGCGGGAGGGTGGGCAAAAACATTCAGTACTTC. This translates into CASSLASGRVGKNIQYF.

V gene TRBV7-3 combines with J gene TRBJ2-6, with 9 positions matching TRBD1. The J segment lost 0 bases and the V segment lost 4 bases, leaving 4 bases of the junction unmatched. Germline V lookup: CDR1 SGHTA, CDR2 FQGTGA. The CDR3 is 17 residues long. CDR3 protein: CASSSVTGGSGANVLTF. The CDR3 DNA follows: TGTGCCAGCAGCTCTGTGACAGGGGGCTCTGGGGCCAACGTCCTGACTTTC.

The chain links TRBV13 to TRBJ1-4; D gene uncertain. Germline V gene sequence: CDR1 PRHDT, CDR2 FYEKMQ (reference sequence). The CDR3 is 12 residues long. V lost 5 bases and J 14 bases, leaving 15 bases between the germline ends. The DNA for the CDR3 is TGTGCCAGCAGCCAAGACCCCGGACTGCTGTTTTTT. Protein sequence: CASSQDPGLLFF. Combining the CDR3 with reference TRBV13 and TRBJ1-4 gives the whole variable domain AAGVIQSPRHLIKEKRETATLKCYPIPRHDTVYWYQQGPGQDPQFLISFYEKMQSDKGSIPDRFSAQQFSDYHSELNMSSLELGDSALYFCASSQDPGLLFFGSGTQLSVL.